The sequence of this T cell receptor beta chain was determined in a study of cytomegalovirus exposure and HLA in healthy donors. Study-wide results and caveats: The majority of TCR sequences were rare, yet some public TCRs appeared in many donors.

The CDR3 sequence is 14 residues long. Trimming took 6 bases from V and 7 from J; bases not matched to a gene: 9. Germline V gene lookup returns CDR1 WNHNN and CDR2 SYGVQD (reference sequence). PCR primers comprised 60 Vbeta and 13 Jbeta primers. The assay was immunoSEQ multiplex PCR, and TCRdb's table has in-frame clones only and misses some. Among 150,000 or so clones listed, about three quarters were seen once. As to this clone: Its matching antigen is unknown.

This chain uses TRBV10-1 with TRBJ2-1, with TRBD2 identical over 7 bases. The source is a female donor in good health and CMV-seronegative. Sequences were obtained from PBMCs. CDR3 protein: CASSIPGAGNEQFF. Here the CDR3 DNA reads TGCGCCAGCAGCATTCCGGGAGCGGGAAATGAGCAGTTCTTC.